The 11 T cell receptor beta chains reported below all come from one sample, sequenced in a study of OX40 agonist ivuxolimab in advanced cancers. Some clones are missing from TCRdb's copy, which holds only in-frame ones; the method was immunoSEQ multiplex PCR. The sample shows about 64,000 clones, about 86% of them seen only once. The sample in question was CD4+ or CD8+ T cells sorted from blood, obtained in a trial of the OX40 agonist ivuxolimab. The source is an adult with an advanced solid tumor such as melanoma, head and neck, liver or kidney cancer.

This chain uses TRBV19 with TRBJ2-3; D is possibly TRBD1 (6 bases). Germline CDR1 and CDR2: LNHDA and SQIVND (reference sequence). With 3 bases removed from V and 7 bases from J, the gap between germline ends came to 14 bases. The CDR3 covers 14 residues. CDR3 coding DNA: TGTGCCAGTAGTATTGCAGGGGAAAAAAATACGCAGTATTTT. This translates into CASSIAGEKNTQYF.

The table lists this clone with a count of one. The rearrangement joins TRBV7-2 to TRBJ1-1; unclear D gene. This CDR3 has 14 amino acids. V was trimmed by 2 bases and J by 6 bases, leaving 13 bases between them. Germline values: CDR1 SGHTA, CDR2 FQGNSA. CDR3 bases: TGTGCCAGCAGCTTATCCCACGCGATCGCTGAAGCTTTCTTT. Translated: CASSLSHAIAEAFF.

This chain connects TRBV7-6 to TRBJ2-7, with 7 bases matching TRBD1. CDR1 and CDR2 from the germline V gene are SGHVS and FNYEAQ. Germline trimming cut 7 bases from V and 6 bases from J; bases unmatched to any gene: 12. CDR3 length: 14 amino acids. DNA for the CDR3: TGTGCCAGCACCCCTGACAGGGACCACATCGAGCAGTACTTC. Its protein is CASTPDRDHIEQYF.

The chain joins TRBV21-1 to TRBJ2-2; TRBD1 is the table's D call, not checked against the DNA. TRBV21-1 is an annotated pseudogene. CDR3 length equals 18 residues. The CDR3 here is CASSKPPVTGGKTGELFF. The CDR3 DNA sequence: TGTGCCAGCAGCAAACCCCCCGTGACAGGGGGTAAGACCGGGGAGCTGTTTTTT.

This chain connects TRBV28 to TRBJ1-5; D is perhaps TRBD1 (6 bases). Germline CDR1 reads MDHEN; CDR2 reads SYDVKM. The V end lost 1 base, the J end lost 7 bases, and 14 bases lay between the germline ends. This CDR3 is 15 amino acids long. CDR3 protein: CASSLSVRGEQPQHF. In nucleotides, the CDR3 is TGTGCCAGCAGTTTATCGGTCAGGGGCGAACAGCCCCAGCATTTT.

The chain is built from TRBV7-2 and TRBJ2-7, with D maybe TRBD1 (6 bases). Trimming left V 1 base short and J 3 bases short, with 13 bases between. Germline values: CDR1 SGHTA, CDR2 FQGNSA. The CDR3 is made up of 15 amino acids. CDR3 coding DNA: TGTGCCAGCAGCTTAGAACGGACAGCAAACTACGAGCAGTACTTC. Its translation: CASSLERTANYEQYF.

About this clone itself: The same CDR3 is also encoded by other DNA sequences in this sample. J is TRBJ1-2 and V is TRBV14; D unresolved. V was trimmed by 0 bases and J by 0 bases, leaving 11 bases between them. This CDR3 is 16 amino acids long. Germline CDR1 reads SGHDN; CDR2 reads FVKESK. CDR3 loop: CASSQDSGRANYGYTF. The CDR3 DNA sequence: TGTGCCAGCAGCCAAGATTCTGGACGGGCTAACTATGGCTACACCTTC.

This clone was counted a single time. This chain connects TRBV2 to TRBJ1-5; 8 bases match TRBD1. Germline CDR1 and CDR2: SNHLY and FYNNEI. V was pared by 9 bases and J by 3 bases, with 4 bases of the junction left unmatched. This CDR3 comprises 13 residues. CDR3 DNA: TGTGCCAGTATGGGACAGGTCAATCAGCCCCAGCATTTT. It encodes CASMGQVNQPQHF.

V gene TRBV5-4 combines with J gene TRBJ2-5, with 13 bases matching TRBD2. Germline V gene sequence: CDR1 SGHNT, CDR2 YYREEE (reference sequence). Unmatched junction bases numbered 13, after V lost 3 bases and J lost 5 bases. This CDR3 has 18 amino acids. Written as DNA, the CDR3 is TGTGCCAGCAGCTCCGGACTAGCGGGGGCCTTTCAAAGGGAGACCCAGTACTTC. Amino acids: CASSSGLAGAFQRETQYF.

The gene calls are TRBV29-1 and TRBJ1-1; tentative D call: TRBD1 (5 bases). CDR1 SQVTM and CDR2 ANQGSEA come from the germline V gene. The CDR3 length is 14 residues. Trimming pared 5 bases from V and 0 bases from J, leaving 13 bases between. CDR3 sequence (DNA): TGCAGCGTTTCCCTCCTGACAGTGAACACTGAAGCTTTCTTT. Translating it yields CSVSLLTVNTEAFF.

The genes are TRBV7-9 and TRBJ2-3, with D possibly TRBD2 on 7 matching bases. V dropped 5 bases and J dropped 1 base, with 13 bases sitting between them. The CDR3 is made up of 15 amino acids. Germline loops: CDR1 SEHNR, CDR2 FQNEAQ (reference sequence). The CDR3 sequence: CASSQGRGGTDTQYF. The CDR3 DNA follows: TGTGCCAGCAGCCAGGGGAGGGGCGGCACAGATACGCAGTATTTT.